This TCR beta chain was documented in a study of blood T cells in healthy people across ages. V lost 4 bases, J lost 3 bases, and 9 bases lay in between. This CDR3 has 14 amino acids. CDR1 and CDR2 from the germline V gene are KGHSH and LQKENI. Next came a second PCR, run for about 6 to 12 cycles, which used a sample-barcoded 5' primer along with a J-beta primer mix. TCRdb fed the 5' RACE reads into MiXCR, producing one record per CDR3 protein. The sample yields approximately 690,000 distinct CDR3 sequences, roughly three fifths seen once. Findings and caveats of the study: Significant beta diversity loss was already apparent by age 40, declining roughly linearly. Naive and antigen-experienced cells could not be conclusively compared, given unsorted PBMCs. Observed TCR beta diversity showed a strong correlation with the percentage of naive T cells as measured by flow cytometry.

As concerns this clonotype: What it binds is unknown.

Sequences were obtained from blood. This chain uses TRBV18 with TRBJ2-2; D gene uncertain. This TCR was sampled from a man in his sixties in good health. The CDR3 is CASSLQSYTGELFF. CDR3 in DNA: TGTGCCAGCTCACTTCAGAGTTACACCGGGGAGCTGTTTTTT.